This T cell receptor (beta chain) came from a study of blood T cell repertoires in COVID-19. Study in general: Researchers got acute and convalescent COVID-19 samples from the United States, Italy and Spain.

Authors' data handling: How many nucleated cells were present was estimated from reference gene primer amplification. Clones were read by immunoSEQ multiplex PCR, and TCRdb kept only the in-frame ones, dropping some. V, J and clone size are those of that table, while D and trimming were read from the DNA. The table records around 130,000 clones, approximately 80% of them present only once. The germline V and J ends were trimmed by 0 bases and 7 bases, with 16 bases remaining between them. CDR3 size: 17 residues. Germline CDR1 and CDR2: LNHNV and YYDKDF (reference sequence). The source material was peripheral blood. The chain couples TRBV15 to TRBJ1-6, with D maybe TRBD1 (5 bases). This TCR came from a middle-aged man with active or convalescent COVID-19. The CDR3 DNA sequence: TGTGCCACCAGCAGAGATAGGAGGGGAAGGGGCAATTCACCCCTCCACTTT. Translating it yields CATSRDRRGRGNSPLHF. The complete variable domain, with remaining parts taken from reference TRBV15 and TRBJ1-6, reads DAMVIQNPRYQVTQFGKPVTLSCSQTLNHNVMYWYQQKSSQAPKLLFHYYDKDFNNEADTPDNFQSRRPNTSFCFLDIRSPGLGDTAMYLCATSRDRRGRGNSPLHFGNGTRLTVT.